This TCR beta chain was sequenced during a study of blood T cell repertoires in COVID-19 (dated by TCRdb to the early 2020s). Some background on the complete study: Samples covering the acute and convalescent phases of COVID-19 were provided by collaborators in the United States, Italy and Spain. The prospective study material was composed of cDNA or gDNA derived from T cells, B-cell-depleted T cells, or PBMCs. Deeply sampled blood TCRbeta repertoires from subjects exposed to, actively infected with, or recovered from COVID-19 were included in the dataset. A freely available public database, intended as a resource for researchers studying the immune response to SARS-CoV-2, is where the repertoires were released. Samples came from the ongoing ImmuneRACE study (first 160 participants) plus 1,254 subjects from 6 global collaborators. A de-identified subject ID, COVID-19 status, age in years and sex were almost always included in the sample metadata. Where available, HLA class I and class II types were obtained from metadata supplied by the sample provider rather than from assay-based typing.

TCRbeta CDR3 regions were amplified from genomic DNA using the immunoSEQ Assay, a bias-controlled multiplex PCR. Per the original workflow: Within the assay, amplification of reference gene primers was used to estimate how many nucleated cells each sample contained. To quantify the absolute abundance of each unique TCRbeta CDR3 rearrangement, sequence reads were collapsed and filtered. For each sample, productive Simpson clonality was calculated as the square root of Simpson's diversity index over productive rearrangements. TCRdb stores this immuneACCESS table with in-frame sequences only. Part of the clones is absent; in the studies checked, under half of the shortfall reflects unresolved V genes, and no reason is known for the rest. The V and J calls and clone size come from that table; D and trimming were worked out from the DNA. Recorded for this sample are around 69,000 clones; 84% of them occurred a single time. The ten largest account for about 10% of the sample.

The cysteine opens and the phenylalanine closes a CDR3 of 15 amino acids. The read is trimmed to its CDR3 DNA, 45 bases read in frame from base 1. The germline V end is reduced by 5 bases and the J end by 0 bases; junction bases left unmatched: 7. CDR1 SEHNR and CDR2 FQNEAQ are derived from the germline V gene (reference sequence). Turning to this clone: Its antigen remains undetermined. Per-base quality was not reported, and no clone a single base away is much larger than it.

Each collaborating institution followed its own protocols to collect whole blood in K2EDTA tubes. For TCRbeta analysis, collaborator samples were shipped as frozen whole blood, as isolated PBMCs, or as DNA extracted from either sample type. Results and caveats for the whole study, not just this receptor: Clinical and demographic metadata were provided uncurated, with the amount varying by source and participant.

The chain couples TRBV7-9 to TRBJ2-7; TRBD2 aligns with 7 central bases. This sequence was found in a man between 45 and 60 years old with active COVID-19. The specimen was peripheral blood. The nucleotide sequence is given as TGTGCCAGCAGCATCAGCGGGATGAGCTCCTACGAGCAGTACTTC. This encodes CASSISGMSSYEQYF.